This T cell receptor (beta chain) was sequenced for a study of CD8 T cells in ankylosing spondylitis. Whole-study results and caveats: Seemingly distinctive of ankylosing spondylitis blood was a TCR beta motif formed by eight highly homologous variants.

TCRdb re-derived calls from the 5' RACE reads in MiXCR, one entry per CDR3 protein. The table shows some 840,000 distinct CDR3 sequences, with 12% occurring only once. This clonotype was seen just once. Its antigen remains unidentified. CDR1 and CDR2 from the germline V gene are MNHEY and SVGAGI. V dropped 4 bases and J dropped 3 bases, with 18 bases sitting between them. This CDR3 region has 16 residues. The genes are TRBV6-5 and TRBJ1-2; D is undetermined. This receptor was taken from a male donor with ankylosing spondylitis. Material for sequencing was blood, either unsorted or a sorted T cell fraction (not recorded which). This CDR3 is CASSSPGLRKDYGYTF. In nucleotides, the CDR3 is TGTGCCAGCAGTTCTCCGGGCCTCCGGAAAGACTATGGCTACACCTTC.